The 9 T cell receptor beta chains listed next were all sequenced from one sample in a study of T cell responses to AZD1222 COVID-19 vaccine. Assay used: immunoSEQ multiplex PCR; TCRdb lists only in-frame clones, some missing. This table holds around 160,000 clones, approximately 90% found once. The specimen was peripheral blood, collected on day 0 of MenACWY control vaccination. The receptor source for this set is an adult in good health.

The chain links TRBV19 to TRBJ2-1; 13 bases match TRBD2. The CDR3 runs to 15 residues. Germline trimming cut 6 bases from V and 3 bases from J; bases unmatched to any gene: 2. Germline assignment: CDR1 LNHDA and CDR2 SQIVND (reference sequence). As DNA, the CDR3 is TGTGCCAGTAGGCGACTAGCGGGGGGCTACAATGAGCAGTTCTTC. It codes for CASRRLAGGYNEQFF.

The V and J genes are TRBV2 and TRBJ1-2; TRBD1 might be the D (5 bases). CDR1 is SNHLY, CDR2 FYNNEI, per germline. Trimming left V 6 bases short and J 4 bases short, with 15 bases between. The CDR3 length is 14 residues. The CDR3 nucleotides read TGTGCCAGCAGCCTTCGCCGGGACGGCTATGGCTACACCTTC. This encodes CASSLRRDGYGYTF.

V is TRBV6-5 and J is TRBJ2-7, with D hard to call. Germline CDR1 is MNHEY and CDR2 is SVGAGI. The ends were cut back, 6 bases at V and 5 bases at J, with 20 bases in the middle. This CDR3 has 15 residues. The chain's CDR3 is CASSLRLLPFHEQYF. The CDR3 nucleotides are TGTGCCAGCAGCCTAAGGCTTCTTCCTTTCCACGAGCAGTACTTC.

This chain connects TRBV7-3 to TRBJ1-1; tentatively, D is TRBD1 (5 bases). Trimming removed 5 bases at V and 1 base at J, with 11 bases between. The germline V gene has CDR1 SGHTA and CDR2 FQGTGA. The CDR3 covers 14 residues. CDR3 in amino acids: CASSPSGRNTEAFF. CDR3 coding DNA: TGTGCCAGCAGCCCCTCGGGACGGAACACTGAAGCTTTCTTT.

V usage is TRBV2 and J usage is TRBJ2-3; 10 bases are a match to TRBD1. The CDR3 covers 19 residues. V trimming: 4 bases; J trimming: 2 bases; junction bases outside the gene matches: 15. CDR1 and CDR2 (germline): SNHLY, FYNNEI. The CDR3 region has the DNA TGTGCCAGCAGTGTATACCCCGGTGGGACAGGGGTCCCCACAGATACGCAGTATTTT. This translates into CASSVYPGGTGVPTDTQYF.

The chain joins TRBV12-3 or TRBV12-4 to TRBJ2-2; D gene unclear. V shed 1 base and J shed 9 bases, with 6 bases lying between them. The CDR3 contains 12 residues. CDR3 sequence (DNA): TGTGCCAGCAGTTTAGGCCCCTGGGAGCTGTTTTTT. It is translated as CASSLGPWELFF.

The rearrangement joins TRBV27 to TRBJ1-6; D is unclear. The germline gives CDR1 MNHEY, CDR2 SMNVEV (reference sequence). V lost 2 bases and J 4 bases, leaving 21 bases between the germline ends. The CDR3 is made up of 19 amino acids. The CDR3 region has the DNA TGTGCCAGCAGTTTAGTACCCACGCGGAGGTTAGGGTATAATTCACCCCTCCACTTT. Its translation is CASSLVPTRRLGYNSPLHF.

The sample holds one count of this clone. In nucleotides, the CDR3 is TGTGCCAGCAGTTACTCTATACGTTGGACAGGCAACAATCAGCCCCAGCATTTT. This codes for CASSYSIRWTGNNQPQHF. The chain couples TRBV6-7 to TRBJ1-5; TRBD1 matches at 7 bases. TRBV6-7 qualifies as an ORF whose function is uncertain. Trimming removed 0 bases from V and 3 bases from J; junction bases left unmatched: 11. The CDR3 extends over 18 amino acids.

This clone was found a few times. The chain links TRBV2 to TRBJ2-2, with 7 bases lining up with TRBD1. CDR1 is SNHLY and CDR2 is FYNNEI in the germline V gene. The trim removed 7 bases at V and 0 bases at J, leaving 5 bases unmatched. The CDR3 spans 15 residues. Here the CDR3 reads CASNLGGANTGELFF. As DNA, the CDR3 is TGTGCCAGCAATCTAGGGGGCGCGAACACCGGGGAGCTGTTTTTT. Full variable domain (outside the CDR3, taken from reference TRBV2 and TRBJ2-2): EPEVTQTPSHQVTQMGQEVILRCVPISNHLYFYWYRQILGQKVEFLVSFYNNEISEKSEIFDDQFSVERPDGSNFTLKIRSTKLEDSAMYFCASNLGGANTGELFFGEGSRLTVL.